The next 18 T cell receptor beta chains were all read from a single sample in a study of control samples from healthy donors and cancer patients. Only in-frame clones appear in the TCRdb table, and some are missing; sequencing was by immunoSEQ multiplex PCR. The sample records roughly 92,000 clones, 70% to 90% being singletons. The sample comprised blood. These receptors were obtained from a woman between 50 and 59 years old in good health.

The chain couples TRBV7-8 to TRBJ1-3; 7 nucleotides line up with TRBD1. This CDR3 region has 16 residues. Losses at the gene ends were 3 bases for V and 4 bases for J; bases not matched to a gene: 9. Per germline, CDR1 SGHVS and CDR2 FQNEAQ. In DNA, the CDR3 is TGTGCCAGCAGCTTTCGGACAGGCTGGGAAGGAAACACCATATATTTT. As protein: CASSFRTGWEGNTIYF.

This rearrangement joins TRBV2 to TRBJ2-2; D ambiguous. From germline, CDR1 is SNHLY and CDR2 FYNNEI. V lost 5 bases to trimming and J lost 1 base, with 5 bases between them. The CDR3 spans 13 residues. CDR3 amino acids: CASSRQNTGELFF. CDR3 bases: TGTGCCAGCAGTCGACAGAACACCGGGGAGCTGTTTTTT.

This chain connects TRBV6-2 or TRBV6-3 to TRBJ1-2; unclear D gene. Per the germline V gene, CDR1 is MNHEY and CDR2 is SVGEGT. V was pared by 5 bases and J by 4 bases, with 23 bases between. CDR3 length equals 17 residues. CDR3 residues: CASSLRGFNYRFYGYTF. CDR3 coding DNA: TGTGCCAGCAGTCTACGGGGTTTTAACTACCGATTCTATGGCTACACCTTC.

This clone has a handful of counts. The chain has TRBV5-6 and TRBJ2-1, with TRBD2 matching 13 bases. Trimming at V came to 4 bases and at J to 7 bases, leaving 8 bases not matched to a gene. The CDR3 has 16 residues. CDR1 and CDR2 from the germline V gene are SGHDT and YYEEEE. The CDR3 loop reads CASSVGLAGVSNEQFF. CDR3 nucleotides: TGTGCCAGCAGCGTCGGACTAGCGGGAGTCTCGAATGAGCAGTTCTTC.

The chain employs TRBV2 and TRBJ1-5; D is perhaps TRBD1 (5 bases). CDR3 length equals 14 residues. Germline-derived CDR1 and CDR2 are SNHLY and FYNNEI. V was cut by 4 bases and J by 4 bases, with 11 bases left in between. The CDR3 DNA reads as TGTGCCAGCAGTGTCCAGGGTCGTAATCAGCCCCAGCATTTT. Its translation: CASSVQGRNQPQHF. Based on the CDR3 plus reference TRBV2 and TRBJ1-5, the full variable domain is EPEVTQTPSHQVTQMGQEVILRCVPISNHLYFYWYRQILGQKVEFLVSFYNNEISEKSEIFDDQFSVERPDGSNFTLKIRSTKLEDSAMYFCASSVQGRNQPQHFGDGTRLSIL.

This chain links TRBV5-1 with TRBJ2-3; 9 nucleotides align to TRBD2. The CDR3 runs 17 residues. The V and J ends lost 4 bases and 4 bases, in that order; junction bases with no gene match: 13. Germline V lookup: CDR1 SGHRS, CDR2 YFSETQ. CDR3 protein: CASSRFPSGEFPDTQYF. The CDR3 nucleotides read TGCGCCAGCAGCCGGTTCCCTAGCGGGGAATTTCCAGATACGCAGTATTTT.

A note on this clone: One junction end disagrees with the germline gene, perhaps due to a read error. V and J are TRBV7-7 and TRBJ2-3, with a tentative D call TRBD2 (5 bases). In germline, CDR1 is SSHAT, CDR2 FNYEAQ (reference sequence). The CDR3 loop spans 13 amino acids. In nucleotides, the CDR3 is TGTGCTAGCAGCTTAGGCACTAGTGGGGCGCAGTATTTT. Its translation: CASSLGTSGAQYF.

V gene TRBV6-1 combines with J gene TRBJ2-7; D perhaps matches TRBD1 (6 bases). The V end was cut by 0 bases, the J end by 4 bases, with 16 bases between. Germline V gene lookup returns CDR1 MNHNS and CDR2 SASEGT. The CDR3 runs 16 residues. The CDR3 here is CASSEASMGAGYEQYF. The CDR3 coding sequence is TGTGCCAGCAGTGAAGCGTCGATGGGGGCCGGATACGAGCAGTACTTC.

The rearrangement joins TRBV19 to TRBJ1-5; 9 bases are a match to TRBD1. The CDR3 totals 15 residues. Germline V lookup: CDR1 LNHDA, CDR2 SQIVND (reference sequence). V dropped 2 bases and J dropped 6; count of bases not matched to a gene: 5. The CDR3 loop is CASSIRTGEGQPQHF. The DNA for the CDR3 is TGTGCCAGTAGTATACGGACAGGGGAGGGTCAGCCCCAGCATTTT.

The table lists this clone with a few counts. The CDR3 protein is CASSYYSQPQHF. CDR3 nucleotide sequence: TGTGCCAGCAGCTATTACAGTCAGCCCCAGCATTTT. The chain uses TRBV7-2 and TRBJ1-5, with D uncertain. V dropped 4 bases and J dropped 6 bases, with 7 bases sitting between them. This CDR3 comprises 12 residues. In germline, CDR1 is SGHTA, CDR2 FQGNSA.

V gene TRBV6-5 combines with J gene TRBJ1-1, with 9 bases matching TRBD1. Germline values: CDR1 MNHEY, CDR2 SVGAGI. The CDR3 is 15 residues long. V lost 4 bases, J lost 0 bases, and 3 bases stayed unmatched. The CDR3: CASSWGQGMNTEAFF. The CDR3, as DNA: TGTGCCAGCAGTTGGGGACAGGGCATGAACACTGAAGCTTTCTTT.

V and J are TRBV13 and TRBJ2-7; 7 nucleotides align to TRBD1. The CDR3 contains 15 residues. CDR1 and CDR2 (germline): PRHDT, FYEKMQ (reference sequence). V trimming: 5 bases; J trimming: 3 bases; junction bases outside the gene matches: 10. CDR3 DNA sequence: TGTGCCAGCAGCAGAGAGGGACAGCCAGGCTACGAGCAGTACTTC. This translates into CASSREGQPGYEQYF.

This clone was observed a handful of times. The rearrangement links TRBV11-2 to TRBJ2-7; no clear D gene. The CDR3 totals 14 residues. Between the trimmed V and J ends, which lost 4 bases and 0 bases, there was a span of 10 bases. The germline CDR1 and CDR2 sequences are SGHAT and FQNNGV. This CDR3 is CASSYGFSSYEQYF. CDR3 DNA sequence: TGTGCCAGCAGCTATGGGTTTTCCTCCTACGAGCAGTACTTC.

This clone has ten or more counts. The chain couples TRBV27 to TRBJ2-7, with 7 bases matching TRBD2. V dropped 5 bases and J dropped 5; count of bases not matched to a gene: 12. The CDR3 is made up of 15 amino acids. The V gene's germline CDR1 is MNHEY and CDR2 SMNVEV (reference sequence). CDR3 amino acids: CASSGRTRKGHEQYF. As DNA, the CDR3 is TGTGCCAGCAGTGGACGGACTAGGAAAGGCCACGAGCAGTACTTC.

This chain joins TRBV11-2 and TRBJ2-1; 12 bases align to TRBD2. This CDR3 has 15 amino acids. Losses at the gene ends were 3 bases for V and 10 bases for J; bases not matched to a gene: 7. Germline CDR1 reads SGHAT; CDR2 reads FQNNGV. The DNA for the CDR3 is TGTGCCAGCAGCTTGAAGACTAGCGGGAGTCACGAGCAGTTCTTC. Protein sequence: CASSLKTSGSHEQFF.

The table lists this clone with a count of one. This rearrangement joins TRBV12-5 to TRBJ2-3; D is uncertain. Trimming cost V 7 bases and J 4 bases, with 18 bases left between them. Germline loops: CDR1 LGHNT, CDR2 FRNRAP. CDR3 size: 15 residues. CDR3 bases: TGTGCTAGTGTCGGGCCAAATTTTAGGTCAGATACGCAGTATTTT. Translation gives CASVGPNFRSDTQYF.

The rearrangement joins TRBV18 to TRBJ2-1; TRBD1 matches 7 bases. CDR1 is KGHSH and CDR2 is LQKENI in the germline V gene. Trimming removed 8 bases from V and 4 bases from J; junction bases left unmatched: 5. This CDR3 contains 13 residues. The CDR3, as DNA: TGTGCCAGCGCCGAACAGGGGTACAATGAGCAGTTCTTC. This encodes CASAEQGYNEQFF.

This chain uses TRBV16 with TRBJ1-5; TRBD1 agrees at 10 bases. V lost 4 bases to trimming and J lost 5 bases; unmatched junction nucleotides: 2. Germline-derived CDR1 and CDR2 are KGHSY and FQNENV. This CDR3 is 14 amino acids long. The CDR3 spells CASSRTGGDQPQHF. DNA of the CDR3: TGTGCCAGCAGCCGGACAGGGGGTGATCAGCCCCAGCATTTT.